Below are 13 T cell receptor beta chains sequenced from a single sample in a study of T cell repertoires in cytomegalovirus infection. TCRdb reprocessed the reads with MiXCR, giving one entry per CDR3 protein. The sample shows 450,000 to 600,000 distinct CDR3 sequences, roughly 12% of them seen only once. The sequenced sample consisted of PBMCs. Receptors originate from a human donor in good health (CMV status not recorded). Some clones in this sample may be carry-over from other donors' samples.

V and J are TRBV18 and TRBJ2-7; 7 bases map to TRBD1. From germline, CDR1 is KGHSH and CDR2 LQKENI. With V trimmed by 0 bases and J by 1 base, 3 bases remained unmatched. There are 15 residues in the CDR3. CDR3 nucleotide sequence: TGTGCCAGCTCACCACCTGGGACAGTTTCCTACGAGCAGTACTTC. The encoded protein is CASSPPGTVSYEQYF.

This clonotype showed up many times. The V gene is TRBV7-2, the J gene TRBJ1-2; tentatively, D is TRBD1 (5 bases). V gave up 2 bases and J gave up 7 bases, with 11 bases separating them. The CDR3 runs 13 residues. Per the germline V gene, CDR1 is SGHTA and CDR2 is FQGNSA. CDR3 in DNA: TGTGCCAGCAGCTTAATTAGGGACTCTGGCTACACCTTC. Protein product: CASSLIRDSGYTF. Drawing the rest from reference TRBV7-2 and TRBJ1-2, the complete variable domain is GAGVSQSPSNKVTEKGKDVELRCDPISGHTALYWYRQSLGQGLEFLIYFQGNSAPDKSGLPSDRFSAERTGGSVSTLTIQRTQQEDSAVYLCASSLIRDSGYTFGSGTRLTVV.

The sample holds many counts of this clonotype. This CDR3 is CASSLGGGPNEQFF. Here the CDR3 DNA reads TGTGCCAGCAGCTTAGGGGGAGGTCCTAATGAGCAGTTCTTC. The chain couples TRBV7-6 to TRBJ2-1, with D maybe TRBD2 (6 bases). The germline gives CDR1 SGHVS, CDR2 FNYEAQ. Trimming pared 1 base from V and 7 bases from J, leaving 11 bases between. This CDR3 region has 14 residues.

The genes are TRBV12-3 or TRBV12-4 and TRBJ2-2; D ambiguous. Trimming left V 6 bases short and J 1 base short, with 9 bases between. This CDR3 comprises 14 residues. The CDR3 DNA sequence: TGTGCCAGCAGGCAACGACAGAACACCGGGGAGCTGTTTTTT. Translation: CASRQRQNTGELFF.

At least ten counts were recorded for this clonotype. CDR3 loop: CASRASSYYNEQFF. DNA for the CDR3: TGTGCCAGCCGGGCTAGCTCCTATTACAATGAGCAGTTCTTC. The gene calls are TRBV28 and TRBJ2-1; D perhaps matches TRBD2 (5 bases). CDR1 is MDHEN and CDR2 is SYDVKM in the germline V gene. The CDR3 has 14 amino acids. Trimming pared 8 bases from V and 4 bases from J, leaving 15 bases between.

This clonotype was found many times. The chain recombines TRBV12-3 or TRBV12-4 with TRBJ1-6, with D uncertain. The CDR3 sequence is 12 residues long. V dropped 2 bases and J dropped 13 bases, with 9 bases sitting between them. CDR3 coding DNA: TGTGCCAGCAGTTTAACCATCATTCCCCTCCACTTT. Amino acids: CASSLTIIPLHF.

This clonotype was seen only a few times. This chain joins TRBV5-4 and TRBJ2-7, with 11 bases that match TRBD2. This CDR3 is 15 amino acids long. CDR1 and CDR2 (germline): SGHNT, YYREEE (reference sequence). The J segment lost 3 bases and the V segment lost 4 bases, leaving 6 bases of the junction unmatched. CDR3 loop: CASSHQGLADYEQYF. Here the CDR3 DNA reads TGTGCCAGCAGCCACCAGGGACTAGCGGACTACGAGCAGTACTTC.

The chain joins TRBV7-9 to TRBJ1-4, with TRBD1 identical over 7 bases. This CDR3 comprises 15 residues. Per the germline V gene, CDR1 is SEHNR and CDR2 is FQNEAQ (reference sequence). J was trimmed by 4 bases and V by 3 bases; bases with no gene match: 5. The CDR3 DNA follows: TGTGCCAGCAGCTTCGCGGACAGGCGTAATGAAAAACTGTTTTTT. Translating gives CASSFADRRNEKLFF.

Note on this clonotype: This sequence may be a read error, since a much larger clone differs from it by one base. The chain employs TRBV6-8 and TRBJ2-3; D is unclear. Germline-derived CDR1 and CDR2 are MNHGY and SAAAGT. This CDR3 contains 13 residues. Trimming shortened V by 6 bases and J by 6 bases, and 13 bases separated the two germline ends. This chain's CDR3 is CASSFVMFDTQYF. The CDR3, as DNA: TGTGCCAGCAGCTTCGTCATGTTCGATACGCAGTATTTT.

This clonotype was observed at least ten times. CDR3 sequence (DNA): TGTGCCAGCAGCCAGGACTTAGCGGGGGCCTACGAGCAGTACTTC. The encoded protein is CASSQDLAGAYEQYF. The rearrangement uses TRBV5-5 and TRBJ2-7, with 9 bases that match TRBD2. CDR3 length equals 15 residues. Germline V gene data show CDR1 as SGHKS and CDR2 as YYEKEE (reference sequence). With 4 bases clipped from V and 2 bases from J, the junction kept 7 bases outside the gene matches.

This clonotype was detected many times. The V call is TRBV12-3 or TRBV12-4, the J call TRBJ2-7, with D unclear. The CDR3 has 13 amino acids. Trimming pared 4 bases from V and 3 bases from J, leaving 10 bases between. CDR3 nucleotides: TGTGCCAGCAGTTCCCTCGCGGTCTACGAGCAGTACTTC. It translates to CASSSLAVYEQYF.

This clonotype was seen many times. V is TRBV7-6 and J is TRBJ2-7; 8 nucleotides agree with TRBD2. Trimming at V came to 2 bases and at J to 4 bases, leaving 4 bases not matched to a gene. The CDR3 has 14 amino acids. The germline V gene has CDR1 SGHVS and CDR2 FNYEAQ. The DNA for the CDR3 is TGTGCCAGCAGCTTAACTACTAGCGGTTACGAGCAGTACTTC. Protein product: CASSLTTSGYEQYF.

There are many counts of this clonotype. The rearrangement joins TRBV29-1 to TRBJ2-1; 12 nucleotides match TRBD2. This CDR3 has 14 residues. Per the germline V gene, CDR1 is SQVTM and CDR2 is ANQGSEA. Unmatched junction bases numbered 6, after V lost 7 bases and J lost 5 bases. The CDR3 nucleotides are TGCAGCGCGGGAAGGACTAGCGGGGACAATGAGCAGTTCTTC. Its protein product is CSAGRTSGDNEQFF.